A single TCR beta chain is shown here with its context. The CDR3 loop spans 14 amino acids. V dropped 4 bases and J dropped 2 bases, with 12 bases sitting between them. Germline CDR1 is SGHTS and CDR2 is YDEGEE. This sample stems from a study of blood T cell repertoires in COVID-19. Only in-frame clones appear in the TCRdb table, and some are missing; sequencing was by immunoSEQ multiplex PCR. The table has some 280,000 clones, approximately 88% seen once. This TCR came from a woman in her thirties or forties who had recovered from COVID-19. The chain links TRBV5-8 to TRBJ2-5, with D perhaps matching TRBD1 (6 bases). Sequenced input: peripheral blood. CDR3 loop: CASSLLDSQETQYF. CDR3 DNA sequence: TGTGCCAGCAGCCTACTGGACAGTCAAGAGACCCAGTACTTC.